A selection of T cell receptor beta chains follows, all from one sample in a study of siplizumab effects on memory and regulatory T cells. TCRdb's copy holds only in-frame clones and misses some; the assay was immunoSEQ multiplex PCR. The repertoire holds more than 95,000 clones, with about 92% as singletons. The specimen was CD4+ T cells sorted from blood. All receptors come from a human donor in good health. The CDR3 runs from the conserved cysteine through the conserved F or W. The order of the fields is clone size, V gene, J gene, D gene, CDR3 DNA, CDR3 protein. D genes are given only for firm matches. Size is stated for part of the rows, as once, few or many counts, or as a class when the clone is expanded.

clone_size: -
v_call: TRBV18
j_call: TRBJ1-1
d_call: -
cdr3_nt: TGTGCCAGCTCACCCTTCCTGACAGCGAACACTGAAGCTTTCTTT
cdr3_aa: CASSPFLTANTEAFF

clone_size: once
v_call: TRBV6-5
j_call: TRBJ2-2
d_call: -
cdr3_nt: TGTGCCAGCAGAGGCGCCGGGGGCGGGGAGCTGTTTTTT
cdr3_aa: CASRGAGGGELFF

clone_size: -
v_call: TRBV7-2
j_call: TRBJ2-4
d_call: -
cdr3_nt: TGTGCCAGCAGCTTAGAGGGGGGCAGGGCCCAAAACATTCAGTACTTC
cdr3_aa: CASSLEGGRAQNIQYF

clone_size: once
v_call: TRBV6-6
j_call: TRBJ2-7
d_call: TRBD1
cdr3_nt: TGTGCCAGCAGTTACGGACAGGGCTTCTACTTC
cdr3_aa: CASSYGQGFYF

clone_size: -
v_call: TRBV5-4
j_call: TRBJ2-4
d_call: -
cdr3_nt: TGTGCCAGCAGCTTGGACTACAAAAACATTCAGTACTTC
cdr3_aa: CASSLDYKNIQYF

clone_size: -
v_call: TRBV18
j_call: TRBJ2-7
d_call: TRBD1
cdr3_nt: TGTGCCAGCTCAATACGGACAGGGATTGGTTTCGACGAGCAGTACTTC
cdr3_aa: CASSIRTGIGFDEQYF

clone_size: -
v_call: TRBV29-1
j_call: TRBJ2-7
d_call: -
cdr3_nt: TGCAGCGTTGAGGTAGTTCCCTACGAGCAGTACTTC
cdr3_aa: CSVEVVPYEQYF

clone_size: once
v_call: TRBV5-1
j_call: TRBJ2-7
d_call: TRBD1
cdr3_nt: TGCGCCAGCAGCTTGATCGGGACAGGGTCCTACGAGCAGTACTTC
cdr3_aa: CASSLIGTGSYEQYF

clone_size: -
v_call: TRBV6-5
j_call: TRBJ1-2
d_call: TRBD1
cdr3_nt: TGTGCCAGCAGAGGACAGGGCTCGGGCTATGGCTACACCTTC
cdr3_aa: CASRGQGSGYGYTF

clone_size: -
v_call: TRBV19
j_call: TRBJ2-2
d_call: -
cdr3_nt: TGTGCCAGTAGTATAGGAGGGGCCCGGGAGCTGTTTTTT
cdr3_aa: CASSIGGARELFF

clone_size: -
v_call: TRBV19
j_call: TRBJ2-1
d_call: TRBD2
cdr3_nt: TGTGCCAGTACCCCACTAGCGGGTTCCAATGAGCAGTTCTTC
cdr3_aa: CASTPLAGSNEQFF

clone_size: -
v_call: TRBV28
j_call: TRBJ2-7
d_call: TRBD1
cdr3_nt: TGTGCCAGCAGTTCCCAACAGGGGGCGAAAGAGCAGTACTTC
cdr3_aa: CASSSQQGAKEQYF

clone_size: -
v_call: TRBV18
j_call: TRBJ2-3
d_call: TRBD1
cdr3_nt: TGTGCCAGCTCACCACCGGCGGGACAGGGAACAGATACGCAGTATTTT
cdr3_aa: CASSPPAGQGTDTQYF

clone_size: -
v_call: TRBV5-6
j_call: TRBJ1-2
d_call: -
cdr3_nt: TGTGCCAGCAGCTTGGGAGAGGAGAGAGGCTACACCTTC
cdr3_aa: CASSLGEERGYTF

clone_size: -
v_call: TRBV5-6
j_call: TRBJ2-2
d_call: -
cdr3_nt: TGTGCCAGCAGCTTGGCACGGGCGAACACCGGGGAGCTGTTTTTT
cdr3_aa: CASSLARANTGELFF

clone_size: -
v_call: TRBV6-6
j_call: TRBJ1-1
d_call: -
cdr3_nt: TGTGCCAGCAGTTACAGTAGCGGGGGGGCGCGTACTGAAGCTTTCTTT
cdr3_aa: CASSYSSGGARTEAFF

clone_size: -
v_call: TRBV11-3
j_call: TRBJ2-1
d_call: -
cdr3_nt: TGTGCCAGCAGCTCTAGGTTCGGTGATTCGTGGGCAGGTGAGCAGTTCTTC
cdr3_aa: CASSSRFGDSWAGEQFF

clone_size: -
v_call: TRBV5-6
j_call: TRBJ2-7
d_call: TRBD1
cdr3_nt: TGTGCCAGCAGCACCCAGGACAGGGATATCTACGAGCAGTACTTC
cdr3_aa: CASSTQDRDIYEQYF

clone_size: -
v_call: TRBV4-1
j_call: TRBJ1-6
d_call: -
cdr3_nt: TGCGCCAGCAGCCGCACCCGGGACGGACTTTATTCACCCCTCCACTTT
cdr3_aa: CASSRTRDGLYSPLHF

clone_size: -
v_call: TRBV6-1
j_call: TRBJ2-7
d_call: TRBD2
cdr3_nt: TGTGCCAGCAGTGAAGTTTCGGTAGTGGCGGGAGATTCCTACGAGCAGTACTTC
cdr3_aa: CASSEVSVVAGDSYEQYF

clone_size: -
v_call: TRBV10-3
j_call: TRBJ1-2
d_call: -
cdr3_nt: TGTGCCATCAGCACGGGACTCGAGTATGGCTACACCTTC
cdr3_aa: CAISTGLEYGYTF

clone_size: -
v_call: TRBV5-8
j_call: TRBJ1-2
d_call: TRBD1
cdr3_nt: TGTGCCAGCAGCTTGTTGATCTCGGACAGGGTGGGCTACACCTTC
cdr3_aa: CASSLLISDRVGYTF

clone_size: -
v_call: TRBV6-6
j_call: TRBJ1-2
d_call: TRBD1
cdr3_nt: TGTGCCAGCAGTTACTCCCCGGGACAGGGAAGCTACACCTTC
cdr3_aa: CASSYSPGQGSYTF

clone_size: -
v_call: TRBV11-2
j_call: TRBJ1-4
d_call: -
cdr3_nt: TGTGCCAGCAGCTTAGCCTCAGGGGCTCGTGAAAAACTGTTTTTT
cdr3_aa: CASSLASGAREKLFF

clone_size: -
v_call: TRBV15
j_call: TRBJ2-1
d_call: -
cdr3_nt: TGTGCCACCAGGGGGCTGTCACGTTTCTTC
cdr3_aa: CATRGLSRFF

clone_size: -
v_call: TRBV5-6
j_call: TRBJ2-3
d_call: TRBD2
cdr3_nt: TGTGCCAGCAGCTCGTGGACTAGCGGGAGAACAGATACGCAGTATTTT
cdr3_aa: CASSSWTSGRTDTQYF

clone_size: -
v_call: TRBV4-2
j_call: TRBJ1-5
d_call: -
cdr3_nt: TGTGCCAGCAGCCAAAGGGTATCGAACAATCAGCCCCAGCATTTT
cdr3_aa: CASSQRVSNNQPQHF

clone_size: -
v_call: TRBV6-1
j_call: TRBJ1-1
d_call: -
cdr3_nt: TGTGCCAGCAGTGATCGAAGGGACACTGAAGCTTTCTTT
cdr3_aa: CASSDRRDTEAFF

clone_size: -
v_call: TRBV5-1
j_call: TRBJ1-2
d_call: -
cdr3_nt: TGCGCCAGCAGCTTGACAGGGAGGGATGGCTACACCTTC
cdr3_aa: CASSLTGRDGYTF

clone_size: -
v_call: TRBV4-2
j_call: TRBJ1-2
d_call: -
cdr3_nt: TGTGCCAGCAGCCAAGATAGGGAGGAGGGTGGCTACACCTTC
cdr3_aa: CASSQDREEGGYTF

clone_size: once
v_call: TRBV27
j_call: TRBJ1-2
d_call: -
cdr3_nt: TGTGCCAGCAGTTGGGGGCGGGGGAACTATGGCTACACCTTC
cdr3_aa: CASSWGRGNYGYTF

clone_size: once
v_call: TRBV5-4
j_call: TRBJ2-2
d_call: -
cdr3_nt: TGTGCCAGCAGCTTGCAAGGTCTTAGCGGGGAGCTGTTTTTT
cdr3_aa: CASSLQGLSGELFF

clone_size: -
v_call: TRBV6-4
j_call: TRBJ2-3
d_call: -
cdr3_nt: TGTGCCAGCAGTCCCAGCGGGAGCACAGATACGCAGTATTTT
cdr3_aa: CASSPSGSTDTQYF

clone_size: -
v_call: TRBV15
j_call: TRBJ2-6
d_call: -
cdr3_nt: TGTGCCACCAGCAGAGATACGGGGCTTGGTGCCTCTGGGGCCAACGTCCTGACTTTC
cdr3_aa: CATSRDTGLGASGANVLTF

clone_size: -
v_call: TRBV23-1
j_call: TRBJ1-2
d_call: -
cdr3_nt: TGCGCCAGCAGTCACTACCCGTCGGCGGAGGGCTCCTATGGCTACACCTTC
cdr3_aa: CASSHYPSAEGSYGYTF

clone_size: -
v_call: TRBV7-8
j_call: TRBJ2-6
d_call: TRBD1
cdr3_nt: TGTGCCAGCAGTACCGCAGGGGGCGTAGCTGGGGCCAACGTCCTGACTTTC
cdr3_aa: CASSTAGGVAGANVLTF

clone_size: -
v_call: TRBV5-1
j_call: TRBJ2-2
d_call: -
cdr3_nt: TGCGCCAGCAGCAGGGATGCCGGGGAGCTGTTTTTT
cdr3_aa: CASSRDAGELFF

clone_size: -
v_call: TRBV19
j_call: TRBJ2-2
d_call: -
cdr3_nt: TGTGCCAGTATAGAGGGTGCAGGAGGCGCGAACACCGGGGAGCTGTTTTTT
cdr3_aa: CASIEGAGGANTGELFF

clone_size: -
v_call: TRBV5-3
j_call: TRBJ1-4
d_call: TRBD1
cdr3_nt: TGTGCCAGAATTAAATTGGACAGGAAGAATGAAAAACTGTTTTTT
cdr3_aa: CARIKLDRKNEKLFF

clone_size: -
v_call: TRBV11-3
j_call: TRBJ2-1
d_call: TRBD1
cdr3_nt: TGTGCCAGCAGCAGGACAGGCCTAGGGGTTGAGCAGTTCTTC
cdr3_aa: CASSRTGLGVEQFF

clone_size: -
v_call: TRBV30
j_call: TRBJ2-1
d_call: -
cdr3_nt: TGTGCCTGGGACAAAGGCTTGAACTCCTACAATGAGCAGTTCTTC
cdr3_aa: CAWDKGLNSYNEQFF

clone_size: -
v_call: TRBV11-2
j_call: TRBJ2-7
d_call: -
cdr3_nt: TGTGCCAGCAGCTCAATACTCGGGACATCCGCGTACGAGCAGTACTTC
cdr3_aa: CASSSILGTSAYEQYF

clone_size: -
v_call: TRBV19
j_call: TRBJ1-5
d_call: TRBD1
cdr3_nt: TGTGCCAGTAATCAGGGGGCTTATCAGCCCCAGCATTTT
cdr3_aa: CASNQGAYQPQHF

clone_size: -
v_call: TRBV15
j_call: TRBJ2-3
d_call: -
cdr3_nt: TGTGCCACCAGCAGAGATATAGCAGATACGCAGTATTTT
cdr3_aa: CATSRDIADTQYF